This T cell receptor beta chain was recovered during a study of cytomegalovirus exposure and HLA in healthy donors. The PCR used 60 Vbeta and 13 Jbeta primers. Sequencing was performed with immunoSEQ multiplex PCR; in TCRdb, only in-frame clones are kept and a portion is missing. The sample has approximately 190,000 clones; the top ten hold approximately 6.5%. Remarks on this clone: Its matching antigen is unknown.

The V segment lost 0 bases and the J segment 10 bases; nucleotides outside the gene matches: 11. The CDR3 runs to 17 residues. Germline assignment: CDR1 LGHNA and CDR2 YNFKEQ. Study-wide results and limits: Later findings reportedly placed an Asian-associated ancestry cluster below the roughly 690-donor mean for N-insertions. Serostatus for CMV was the only available immune exposure information.

The source of this sequence is a man in his thirties or forties in good health and CMV-seronegative. This chain links TRBV4-2 with TRBJ2-5; 13 bases are shared with TRBD2. The sample consisted of PBMCs. The DNA of the CDR3 is TGTGCCAGCAGCCAAGATAGTTCCAGGACTAGCGGGGGTCGCCAGTACTTC. Translated: CASSQDSSRTSGGRQYF.